This T cell receptor (beta chain) was recovered during a study of cytomegalovirus exposure and HLA in healthy donors. Study summary: One earlier analysis, a look at 200 million or so T cells, found fewer than 140 million unique TCR beta sequences.

The V and J ends lost 3 bases and 7 bases, in that order; junction bases with no gene match: 3. Germline V CDR1 and CDR2: SGDLS, YYNGEE. This CDR3 contains 12 residues. PCR employed 60 Vbeta and 13 Jbeta primers. Clones were sequenced by immunoSEQ multiplex PCR, and TCRdb holds only the in-frame ones, with some missing. Here the sample spans approximately 240,000 clones, 70% to 85% being singletons. The clonotype comes from a middle-aged woman in good health and CMV-seronegative. The sequencing sample was made of PBMCs. This chain links TRBV9 with TRBJ1-2; 7 nucleotides agree with TRBD1. CDR3 region: CASSGTGGGYTF. The CDR3 nucleotides are TGTGCCAGCAGCGGGACAGGTGGTGGCTACACCTTC.